Given below is one T cell receptor beta chain in context. Its antigen is currently unknown. V was pared by 2 bases and J by 1 base, with 12 bases between. The V gene's germline CDR1 is MDHEN and CDR2 SYDVKM. The CDR3 extends over 15 amino acids. Here immunoSEQ multiplex PCR was the method, and the copy in TCRdb shows in-frame clones only, minus some. Among 7,500 to 10,000 clones listed, roughly 80% were seen once. The authors isolated CD4+ T cells after 9 to 10 days of culture. BNT162b2 vaccine or mRNA-1273 vaccine was given to participants in two doses. Nobody among the vaccine recipients had prior SARS-CoV-2 infection (nucleocapsid antibodies were negative). The data were taken from a study of vaccination effects on CD4 cells after COVID-19.

The sequence derives from a human donor who received a COVID-19 vaccine. The genes are TRBV28 and TRBJ2-7, with TRBD1 as a possible D gene (6 bases). This sample comprised CD4+ T cells from PBMCs cultured without peptide, obtained after COVID-19 vaccination. This chain's CDR3 is CASSLGGKGSYEQYF. As DNA, the CDR3 is TGTGCCAGCAGTTTAGGGGGCAAGGGATCCTACGAGCAGTACTTC.